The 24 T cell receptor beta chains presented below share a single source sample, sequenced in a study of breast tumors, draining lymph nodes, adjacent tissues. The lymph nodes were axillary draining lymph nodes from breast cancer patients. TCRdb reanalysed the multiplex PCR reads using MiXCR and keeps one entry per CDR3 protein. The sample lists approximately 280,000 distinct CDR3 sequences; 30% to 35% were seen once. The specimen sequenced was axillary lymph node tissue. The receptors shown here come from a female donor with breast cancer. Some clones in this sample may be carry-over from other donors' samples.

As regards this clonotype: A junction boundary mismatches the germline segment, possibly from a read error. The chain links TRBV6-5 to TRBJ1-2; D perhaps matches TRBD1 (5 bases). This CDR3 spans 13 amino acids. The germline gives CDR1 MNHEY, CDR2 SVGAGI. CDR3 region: CASRNQGYYGYAF. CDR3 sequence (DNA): TGTGCCAGCAGAAACCAGGGATACTATGGCTACGCCTTC.

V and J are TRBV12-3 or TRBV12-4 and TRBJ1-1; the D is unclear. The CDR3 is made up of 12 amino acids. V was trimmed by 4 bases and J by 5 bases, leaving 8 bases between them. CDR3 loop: CASSSSNTEAFF. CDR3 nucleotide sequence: TGTGCCAGCAGTTCCTCGAATACTGAAGCTTTCTTT.

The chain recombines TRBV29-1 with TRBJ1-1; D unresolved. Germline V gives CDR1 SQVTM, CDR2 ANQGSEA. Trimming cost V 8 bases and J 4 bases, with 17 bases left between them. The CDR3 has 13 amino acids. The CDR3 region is CSSTPGFGTEAFF. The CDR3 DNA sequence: TGCAGCTCTACTCCAGGATTTGGCACTGAAGCTTTCTTT.

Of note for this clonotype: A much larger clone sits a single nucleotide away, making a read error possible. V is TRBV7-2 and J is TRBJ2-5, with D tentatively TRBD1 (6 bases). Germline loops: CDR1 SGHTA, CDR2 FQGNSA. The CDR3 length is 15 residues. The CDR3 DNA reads TGTGCCAGCAGCTTAGGTGTGACAGGCCAAGAGACCCAGCACTTC. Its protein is CASSLGVTGQETQHF. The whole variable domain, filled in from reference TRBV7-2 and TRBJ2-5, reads GAGVSQSPSNKVTEKGKDVELRCDPISGHTALYWYRQSLGQGLEFLIYFQGNSAPDKSGLPSDRFSAERTGGSVSTLTIQRTQQEDSAVYLCASSLGVTGQETQHFGPGTRLLVL.

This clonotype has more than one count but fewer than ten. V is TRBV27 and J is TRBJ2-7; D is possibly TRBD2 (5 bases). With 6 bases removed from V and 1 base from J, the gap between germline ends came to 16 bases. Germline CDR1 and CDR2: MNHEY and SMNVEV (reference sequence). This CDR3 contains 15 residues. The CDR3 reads CASSLRIGDSYEQYF. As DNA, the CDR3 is TGTGCCAGCAGCTTAAGGATCGGGGATTCCTACGAGCAGTACTTC.

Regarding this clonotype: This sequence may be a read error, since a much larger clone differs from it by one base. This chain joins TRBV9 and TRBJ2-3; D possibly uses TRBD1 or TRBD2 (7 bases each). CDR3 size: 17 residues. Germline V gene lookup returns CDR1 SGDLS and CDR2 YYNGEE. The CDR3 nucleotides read TGTGCCAGCAGCGTCAGTTTACTAGGGGGGGGGACAGCTACGCAGTATTTT. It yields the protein CASSVSLLGGGTATQYF.

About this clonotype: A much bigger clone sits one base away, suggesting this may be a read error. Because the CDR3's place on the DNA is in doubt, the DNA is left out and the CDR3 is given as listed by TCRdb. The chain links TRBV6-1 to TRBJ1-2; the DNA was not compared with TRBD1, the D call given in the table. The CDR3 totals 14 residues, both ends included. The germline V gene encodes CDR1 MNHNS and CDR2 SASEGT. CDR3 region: CASSTSTGMSGYTF.

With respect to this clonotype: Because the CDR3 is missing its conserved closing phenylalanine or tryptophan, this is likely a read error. The CDR3 DNA is TGTGCCGGCTTGGCGGGGGACTACGAGCAGTACCTC. Amino acids: CAGLAGDYEQYL. The chain combines TRBV2 with TRBJ2-7, with 7 bases matching TRBD2. The CDR3 extends over 12 amino acids. V dropped 11 bases and J dropped 3; count of bases not matched to a gene: 7. Per the germline V gene, CDR1 is SNHLY and CDR2 is FYNNEI.

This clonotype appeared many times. The CDR3 bases are TGTGCCAGCAGGAGGGAGGGAGAGACCCAGTACTTC. Translation gives CASRREGETQYF. V gene TRBV2 combines with J gene TRBJ2-5, with TRBD2 matching 7 bases. CDR1 and CDR2 (germline): SNHLY, FYNNEI. V gave up 6 bases and J gave up 4 bases; unmatched junction bases: 2. The CDR3 extends over 12 amino acids.

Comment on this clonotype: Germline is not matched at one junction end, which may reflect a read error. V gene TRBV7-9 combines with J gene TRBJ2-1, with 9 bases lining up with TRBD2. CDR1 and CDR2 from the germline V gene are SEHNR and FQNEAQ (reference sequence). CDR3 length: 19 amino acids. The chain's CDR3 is CASSLFRGSGGRSYNEQFF. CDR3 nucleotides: TGCGCCAGCAGCTTATTTCGTGGTAGCGGGGGACGCTCCTACAATGAGCAGTTCTTC.

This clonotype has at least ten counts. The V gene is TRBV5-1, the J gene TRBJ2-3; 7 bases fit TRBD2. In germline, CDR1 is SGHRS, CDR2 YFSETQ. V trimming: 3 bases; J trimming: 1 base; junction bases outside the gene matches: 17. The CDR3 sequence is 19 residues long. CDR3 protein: CASSSRILVGGVGTDTQYF. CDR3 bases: TGCGCCAGCAGCTCGCGAATCCTCGTTGGGGGGGTTGGCACAGATACGCAGTATTTT.

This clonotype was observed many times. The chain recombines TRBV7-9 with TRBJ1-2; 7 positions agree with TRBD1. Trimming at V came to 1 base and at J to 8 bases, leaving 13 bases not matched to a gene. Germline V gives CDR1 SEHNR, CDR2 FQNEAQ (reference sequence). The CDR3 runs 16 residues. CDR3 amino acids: CASSLGTGGAINGYTF. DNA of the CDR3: TGTGCCAGCAGCTTAGGGACAGGTGGTGCTATTAACGGCTACACCTTC.

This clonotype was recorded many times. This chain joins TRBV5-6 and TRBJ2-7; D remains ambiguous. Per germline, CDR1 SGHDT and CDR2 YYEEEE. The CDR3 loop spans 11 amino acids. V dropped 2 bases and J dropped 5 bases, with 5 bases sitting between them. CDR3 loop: CASSFRDEQYF. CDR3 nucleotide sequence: TGTGCCAGCAGCTTTAGGGACGAGCAGTACTTC.

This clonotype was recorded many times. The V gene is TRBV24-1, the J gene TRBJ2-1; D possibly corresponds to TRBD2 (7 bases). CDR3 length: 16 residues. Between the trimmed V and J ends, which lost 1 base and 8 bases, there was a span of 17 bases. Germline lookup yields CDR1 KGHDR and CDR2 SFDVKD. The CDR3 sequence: CATSDFAGAYVHEQFF. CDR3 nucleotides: TGTGCCACCAGTGATTTCGCGGGGGCTTACGTGCATGAGCAGTTCTTC.

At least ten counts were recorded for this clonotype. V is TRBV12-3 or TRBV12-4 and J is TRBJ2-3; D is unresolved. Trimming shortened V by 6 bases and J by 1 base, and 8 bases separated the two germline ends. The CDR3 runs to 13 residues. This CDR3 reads CASRRPGTDTQYF. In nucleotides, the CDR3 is TGTGCCAGCAGGCGCCCTGGCACAGATACGCAGTATTTT.

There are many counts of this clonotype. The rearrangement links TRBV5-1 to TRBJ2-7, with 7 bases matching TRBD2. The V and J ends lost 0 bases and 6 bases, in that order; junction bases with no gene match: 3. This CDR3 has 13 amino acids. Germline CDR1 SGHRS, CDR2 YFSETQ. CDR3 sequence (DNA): TGCGCCAGCAGCTTGGGCGGGGGACGCGAGCAGTACTTC. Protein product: CASSLGGGREQYF.

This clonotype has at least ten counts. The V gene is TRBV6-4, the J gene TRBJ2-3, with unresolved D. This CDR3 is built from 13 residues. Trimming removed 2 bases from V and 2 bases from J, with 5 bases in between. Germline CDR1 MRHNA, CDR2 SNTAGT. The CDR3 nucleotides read TGTGCCAGCAGTGACAGGGCCACAGATACGCAGTATTTT. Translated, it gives CASSDRATDTQYF.

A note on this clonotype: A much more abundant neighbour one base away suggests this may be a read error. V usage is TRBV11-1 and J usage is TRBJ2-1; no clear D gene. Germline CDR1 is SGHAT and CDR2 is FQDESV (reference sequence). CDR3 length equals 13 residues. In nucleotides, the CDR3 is TGTGCCAGCAGCTTATCCGCAAACAATGAGCGGTTCTTC. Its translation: CASSLSANNERFF.

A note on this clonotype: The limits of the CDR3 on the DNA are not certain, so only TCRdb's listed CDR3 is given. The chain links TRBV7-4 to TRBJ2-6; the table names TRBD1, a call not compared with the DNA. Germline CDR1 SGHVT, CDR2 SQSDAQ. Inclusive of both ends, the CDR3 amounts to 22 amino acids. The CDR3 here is CASSFYICSAPGQSSGANVLTF.

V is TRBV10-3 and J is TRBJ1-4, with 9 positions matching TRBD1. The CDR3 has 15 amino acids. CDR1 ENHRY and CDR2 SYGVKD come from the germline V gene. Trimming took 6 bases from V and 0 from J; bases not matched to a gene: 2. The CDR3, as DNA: TGTGCCATCAGGAGACAGGGGGCAACTAATGAAAAACTGTTTTTT. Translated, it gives CAIRRQGATNEKLFF.

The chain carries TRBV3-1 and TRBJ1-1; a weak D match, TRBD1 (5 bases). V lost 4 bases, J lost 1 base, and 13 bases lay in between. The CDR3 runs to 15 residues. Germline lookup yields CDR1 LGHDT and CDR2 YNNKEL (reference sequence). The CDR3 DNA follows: TGTGCCAGCAGCCGATATCGGACAACGAACACTGAAGCTTTCTTT. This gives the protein CASSRYRTTNTEAFF.

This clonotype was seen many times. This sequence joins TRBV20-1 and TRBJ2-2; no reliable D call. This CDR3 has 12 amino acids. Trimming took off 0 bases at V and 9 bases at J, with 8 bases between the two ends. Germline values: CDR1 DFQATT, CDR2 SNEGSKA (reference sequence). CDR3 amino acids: CSARDVGRELFF. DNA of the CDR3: TGCAGTGCTAGAGATGTAGGGCGGGAGCTGTTTTTT.

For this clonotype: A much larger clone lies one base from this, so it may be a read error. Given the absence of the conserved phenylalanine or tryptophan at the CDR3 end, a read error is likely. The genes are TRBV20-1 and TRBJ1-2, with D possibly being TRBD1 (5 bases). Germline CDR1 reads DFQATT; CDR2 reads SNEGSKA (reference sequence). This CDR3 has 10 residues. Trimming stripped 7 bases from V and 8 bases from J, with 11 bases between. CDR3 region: CSVARGGYTS. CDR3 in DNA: TGCAGTGTGGCTCGGGGCGGCTACACCTCC.

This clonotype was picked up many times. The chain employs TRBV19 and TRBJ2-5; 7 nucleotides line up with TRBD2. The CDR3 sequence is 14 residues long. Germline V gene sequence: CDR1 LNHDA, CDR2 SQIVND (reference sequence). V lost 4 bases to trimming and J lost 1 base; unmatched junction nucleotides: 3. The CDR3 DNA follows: TGTGCCAGTAGTAGGGGACTATTCCAAGAGACCCAGTACTTC. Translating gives CASSRGLFQETQYF. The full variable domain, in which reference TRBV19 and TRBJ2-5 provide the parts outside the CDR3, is DGGITQSPKYLFRKEGQNVTLSCEQNLNHDAMYWYRQDPGQGLRLIYYSQIVNDFQKGDIAEGYSVSREKKESFPLTVTSAQKNPTAFYLCASSRGLFQETQYFGPGTRLLVL.